A selection of T cell receptor beta chains follows, all from one sample in a study of T cell responses to AZD1222 COVID-19 vaccine. The protocol was immunoSEQ multiplex PCR, while the TCRdb copy is restricted to in-frame clones and leaves out a portion. The sample has over 100,000 clones; around nine tenths are singletons. The sequenced sample was peripheral blood, obtained on day 0 of AZD1222 vaccination. The source of these receptors is an adult in good health. CDR3s include the opening cysteine and the closing phenylalanine or tryptophan. The D gene is left open where the match is weak. Clone size is shown for a subset of rows, as once, few, many or a class of expanded clone.

d_gene | abundance | j_gene | v_gene | CDR3aa | CDR3nt
NA | NA | TRBJ1-1 | TRBV7-2 | CASSLDIGGGTEAFF | TGTGCCAGCAGCTTAGATATTGGGGGAGGGACTGAAGCTTTCTTT
NA | NA | TRBJ1-6 | TRBV7-9 | CASSLDSSTPLHF | TGTGCCAGCAGCTTAGATTCTAGCACACCCCTCCACTTT
NA | NA | TRBJ1-2 | TRBV5-4 | CASSLSGGYYGYTF | TGTGCCAGCAGCTTGAGCGGCGGATACTATGGCTACACCTTC
NA | NA | TRBJ1-2 | TRBV29-1 | CSVEGSGTGYGYTF | TGCAGCGTTGAAGGCTCCGGGACCGGCTATGGCTACACCTTC
NA | once | TRBJ1-1 | TRBV7-9 | CASSLGDREAFF | TGTGCCAGCAGCTTAGGAGACAGAGAAGCTTTCTTT
NA | once | TRBJ1-4 | TRBV29-1 | CSVECEGPTNEKLFF | TGCAGCGTTGAATGTGAGGGGCCAACTAATGAAAAACTGTTTTTT
NA | NA | TRBJ2-5 | TRBV6-5 | CASTSRGRGKETQYF | TGTGCCAGCACGAGCCGGGGGAGGGGGAAAGAGACCCAGTACTTC
NA | NA | TRBJ1-1 | TRBV7-9 | CASSPSSAEAFF | TGTGCCAGCAGCCCATCGAGCGCTGAAGCTTTCTTT
NA | NA | TRBJ2-5 | TRBV4-1 | CASSQAWGQETQYF | TGCGCCAGCAGCCAAGCCTGGGGGCAAGAGACCCAGTACTTC
TRBD2 | NA | TRBJ2-7 | TRBV27 | CLAGIGGEQYF | TGCTTAGCGGGGATAGGTGGAGAGCAGTACTTC
TRBD1 | NA | TRBJ1-1 | TRBV18 | CASSPDRVAEAFF | TGTGCCAGCTCACCTGACAGGGTGGCTGAAGCTTTCTTT
NA | NA | TRBJ2-5 | TRBV29-1 | CSVVFQETQYF | TGCAGCGTTGTTTTCCAAGAGACCCAGTACTTC
NA | NA | TRBJ1-4 | TRBV6-2/TRBV6-3 | CASSYTASNEKLFF | TGTGCCAGCAGTTACACAGCCTCTAATGAAAAACTGTTTTTT